This T cell receptor beta chain was identified in a study of molecular identifiers for immune sequencing clone quantification. Study-wide findings and caveats: Shared barcodes on identical TCR molecules could underestimate the sizes of highly expanded clones. Clones carrying above 20 RNA copies accounted for over 99% of effector molecules, under 1% in naive cells.

This clonotype was observed at least ten times. As yet, its antigen is unknown. Germline V gives CDR1 MDHEN, CDR2 SYDVKM. CDR3 length equals 22 residues. V was shortened by 6 bases and J by 0 bases, with 33 bases between the two germline ends. TCRdb redid the calling of the PCR reads with MiXCR, one entry per CDR3 protein. The sample contains under 600,000 distinct CDR3 sequences, around 23% of which appear only once. This chain links TRBV28 with TRBJ1-5, with TRBD1 as a possible D gene (5 bases). This clonotype was sampled from a human donor in good health. Some libraries in this study had Jurkat cell RNA spiked in. Sequencing used naive CD8+ T cells from blood, with Jurkat cell RNA spiked in. Specified subset: FACS-sorted CD8+CD4-CCR7+CD45RA+ naive T cells. CDR3 sequence reads: CASSLRGVLELPDQHSNQPQHF. CDR3 nucleotides: TGTGCCAGCAGCTTGAGGGGAGTTTTAGAACTCCCCGACCAGCATAGCAATCAGCCCCAGCATTTT. The full variable domain, in which reference TRBV28 and TRBJ1-5 provide the parts outside the CDR3, is DVKVTQSSRYLVKRTGEKVFLECVQDMDHENMFWYRQDPGLGLRLIYFSYDVKMKEKGDIPEGYSVSREKKERFSLILESASTNQTSMYLCASSLRGVLELPDQHSNQPQHFGDGTRLSIL.